The clone carrying this T cell receptor beta chain was observed a handful of times. Per the authors' pipeline: Cell counts per sample came from amplifying reference gene primers. Assay: immunoSEQ multiplex PCR; the TCRdb copy retains only in-frame clones and omits some. V, J and clone size were drawn from that table, and D and trimming were deduced from the DNA. The sample comprises 200,000 to 250,000 clones, 81% of which are singletons, and around 8.9% rests with the top ten. Grouping used clinical history reported by participants in a survey and questionnaire. Germline V CDR1 and CDR2: LGHNT, FRNRAP. This CDR3 region has 18 residues. V was cut by 0 bases and J by 1 base, with 15 bases left in between. The entry originates in a study of blood T cell repertoires in COVID-19. Study context: Samples representing acute and convalescent COVID-19 were sourced from the United States, Italy and Spain. T cells, B-cell-depleted T cells, or PBMCs provided the cDNA or gDNA that served as material.

Sequenced material: PBMCs or T cells enriched from blood (not recorded which). This chain connects TRBV12-5 to TRBJ2-2; possibly TRBD2 for D (6 bases). The clonotype comes from a woman aged 45-59 years with acute COVID-19. For the CDR3, the DNA is TGTGCTAGTGGTTTGGTAGTGGGGGGTAGGCTGAACACCGGGGAGCTGTTTTTT. Amino acid sequence: CASGLVVGGRLNTGELFF.